This record covers a single T cell receptor beta chain. No antigen is known for it. No base-level quality is on record; no much larger clone is a single base apart. This sample is part of a study of T cell repertoires in cytomegalovirus infection (dated 2019 in TCRdb). The study in broad terms: Because public TCR beta signatures pointed to carriage of CMV infection together with the matching HLA type, the HLA type of each donor mattered for the analysis. Overall study outcomes, separate from this receptor: Carriers of CMV infection plus the relevant HLA type were discriminated by the cumulative frequency of public TCR beta family members in the study cohort and in an independent roughly 350-donor cohort. The ex vivo response was dominated by HLA-C-restricted CMV-specific TCR beta clonotypes, which also provided the single most frequent clonotype in two of eight donors.

Sequencing relied on an Illumina HiSeq 1500. Starting from the raw public reads, TCRdb applied fastp trimming at Q25, assembled clones with MiXCR and retained in-frame beta chains. Records with the same CDR3 protein are collapsed into one entry carrying the most frequent genes and DNA. The sample table holds 680,000 or so distinct CDR3 sequences, of which roughly 36% were seen once. Of the sample, around 2.8% falls within the top ten clones. CDR1 LNHDA and CDR2 SQIVND were looked up in the germline V gene (reference sequence). CDR3 length: 17 amino acids, cysteine to phenylalanine. Only the CDR3 DNA is retained, 51 bases long and in frame from the first base. V and J lose 5 bases and 3 bases, and a span of 20 bases separates them.

This TCR was recovered from a human donor in good health (CMV status not recorded). Some clones in this sample may be carry-over from other donors' samples. The receptor chain draws on TRBV19 and TRBJ2-1, with the D gene too uncertain to name. Sample: PBMCs. The sequence in DNA is TGTGCCAGTAGTCTCAGCCCCGCCTCCGATGACTACAATGAGCAGTTCTTC. This codes for CASSLSPASDDYNEQFF.